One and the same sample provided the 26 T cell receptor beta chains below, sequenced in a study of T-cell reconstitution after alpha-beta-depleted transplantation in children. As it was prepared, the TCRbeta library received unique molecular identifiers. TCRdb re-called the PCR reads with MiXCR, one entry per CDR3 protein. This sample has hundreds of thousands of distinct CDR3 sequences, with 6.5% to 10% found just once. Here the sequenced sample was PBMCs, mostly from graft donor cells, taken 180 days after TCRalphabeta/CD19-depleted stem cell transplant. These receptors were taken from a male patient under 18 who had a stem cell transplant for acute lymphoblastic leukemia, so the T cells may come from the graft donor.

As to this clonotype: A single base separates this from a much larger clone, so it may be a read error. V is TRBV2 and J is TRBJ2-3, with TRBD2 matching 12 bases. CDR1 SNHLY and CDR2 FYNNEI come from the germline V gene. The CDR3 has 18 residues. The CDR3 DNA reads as TGTACCAGCAGTTTGTCTAGCGGGGGGGCCCGTAGCACAGATACGCAGTATTTT. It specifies CTSSLSSGGARSTDTQYF.

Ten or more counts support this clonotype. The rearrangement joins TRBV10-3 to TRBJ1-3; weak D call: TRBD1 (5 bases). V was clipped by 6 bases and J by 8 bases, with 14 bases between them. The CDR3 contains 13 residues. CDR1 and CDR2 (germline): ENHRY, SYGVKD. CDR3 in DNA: TGTGCCATCAGGGCCAGCGGAGGGGACACCATATATTTT. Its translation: CAIRASGGDTIYF.

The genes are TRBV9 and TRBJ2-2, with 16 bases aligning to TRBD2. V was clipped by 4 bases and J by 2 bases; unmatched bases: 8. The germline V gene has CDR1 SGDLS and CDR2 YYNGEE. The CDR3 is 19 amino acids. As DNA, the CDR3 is TGTGCCAGCAGCCGCCTGGGACTAGCGGGAGGGCTAAACACCGGGGAGCTGTTTTTT. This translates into CASSRLGLAGGLNTGELFF. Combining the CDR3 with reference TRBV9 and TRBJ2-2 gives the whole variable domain DSGVTQTPKHLITATGQRVTLRCSPRSGDLSVYWYQQSLDQGLQFLIQYYNGEERAKGNILERFSAQQFPDLHSELNLSSLELGDSALYFCASSRLGLAGGLNTGELFFGEGSRLTVL.

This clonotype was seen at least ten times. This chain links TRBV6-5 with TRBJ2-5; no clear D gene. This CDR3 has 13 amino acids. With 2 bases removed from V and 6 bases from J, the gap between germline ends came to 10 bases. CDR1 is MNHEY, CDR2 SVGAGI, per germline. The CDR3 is CASSYLGRKTQYF. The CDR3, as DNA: TGTGCCAGCAGTTACCTGGGCAGGAAGACCCAGTACTTC.

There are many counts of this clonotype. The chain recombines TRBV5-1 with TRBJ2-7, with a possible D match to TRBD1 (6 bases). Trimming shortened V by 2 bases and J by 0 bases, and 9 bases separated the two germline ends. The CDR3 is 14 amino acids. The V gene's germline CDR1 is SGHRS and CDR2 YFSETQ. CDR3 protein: CASSFSDSSYEQYF. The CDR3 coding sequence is TGCGCCAGCAGCTTTTCGGACAGCTCCTACGAGCAGTACTTC.

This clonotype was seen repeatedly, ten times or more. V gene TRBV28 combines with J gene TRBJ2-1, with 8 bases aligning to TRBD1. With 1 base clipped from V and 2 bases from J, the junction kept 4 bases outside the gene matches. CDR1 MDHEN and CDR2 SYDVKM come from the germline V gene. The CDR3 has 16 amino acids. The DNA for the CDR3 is TGTGCCAGCAGTTTATTGGGGACAGGACCCTACAATGAGCAGTTCTTC. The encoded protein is CASSLLGTGPYNEQFF.

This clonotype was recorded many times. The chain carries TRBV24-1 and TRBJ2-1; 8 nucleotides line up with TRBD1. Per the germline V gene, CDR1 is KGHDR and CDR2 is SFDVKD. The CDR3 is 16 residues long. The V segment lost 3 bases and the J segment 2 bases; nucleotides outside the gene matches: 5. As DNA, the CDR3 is TGTGCCACCAGTGATCCGACAGGGGCCACCTACAATGAGCAGTTCTTC. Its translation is CATSDPTGATYNEQFF.

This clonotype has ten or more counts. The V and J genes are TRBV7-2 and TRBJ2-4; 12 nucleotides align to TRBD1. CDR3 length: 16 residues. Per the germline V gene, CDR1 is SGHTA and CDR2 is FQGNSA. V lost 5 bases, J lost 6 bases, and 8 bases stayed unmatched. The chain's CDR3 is CASSLRDRGLRNIQYF. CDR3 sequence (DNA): TGTGCCAGCAGCCTCCGGGACAGGGGGCTAAGAAACATTCAGTACTTC.

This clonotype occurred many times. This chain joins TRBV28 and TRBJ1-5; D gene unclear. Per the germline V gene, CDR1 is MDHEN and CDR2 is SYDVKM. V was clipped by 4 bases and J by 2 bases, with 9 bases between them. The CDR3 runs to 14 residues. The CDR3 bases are TGTGCCAGCAGTTCCACAGCGGGCAATCAGCCCCAGCATTTT. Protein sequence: CASSSTAGNQPQHF.

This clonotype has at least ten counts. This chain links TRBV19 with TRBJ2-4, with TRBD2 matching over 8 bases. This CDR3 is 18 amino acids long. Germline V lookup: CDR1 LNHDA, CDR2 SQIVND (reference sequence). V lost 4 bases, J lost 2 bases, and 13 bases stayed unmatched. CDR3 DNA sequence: TGTGCCAGTAGTAGACGGCGGGGGGCCCTCCCTCCCAAAAACATTCAGTACTTC. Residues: CASSRRRGALPPKNIQYF.

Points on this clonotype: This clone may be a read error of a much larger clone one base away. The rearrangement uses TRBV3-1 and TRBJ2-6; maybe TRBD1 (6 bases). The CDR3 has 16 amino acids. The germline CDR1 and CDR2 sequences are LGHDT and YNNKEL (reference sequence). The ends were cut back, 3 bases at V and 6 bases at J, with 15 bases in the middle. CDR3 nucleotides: TGTGCCAGCAGCCACTTGACAGGAAGAGCGGCCAACGTCCTGACTTTC. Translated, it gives CASSHLTGRAANVLTF.

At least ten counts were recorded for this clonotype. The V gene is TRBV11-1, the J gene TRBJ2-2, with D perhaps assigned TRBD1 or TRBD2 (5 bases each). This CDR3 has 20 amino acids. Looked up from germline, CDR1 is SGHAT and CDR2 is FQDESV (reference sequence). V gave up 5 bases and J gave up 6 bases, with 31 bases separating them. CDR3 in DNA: TGTGCCAGCAGCCCTCCGGGACCGACGCCCCCTGGGGCGCAGGCCGGGGAGCTGTTTTTT. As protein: CASSPPGPTPPGAQAGELFF.

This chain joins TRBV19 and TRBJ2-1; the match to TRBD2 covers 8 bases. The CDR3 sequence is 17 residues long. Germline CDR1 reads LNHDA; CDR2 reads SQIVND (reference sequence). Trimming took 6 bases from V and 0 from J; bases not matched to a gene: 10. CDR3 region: CASRATSGHFSYNEQFF. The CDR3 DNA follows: TGTGCCAGTAGGGCCACTAGCGGCCATTTCTCCTACAATGAGCAGTTCTTC.

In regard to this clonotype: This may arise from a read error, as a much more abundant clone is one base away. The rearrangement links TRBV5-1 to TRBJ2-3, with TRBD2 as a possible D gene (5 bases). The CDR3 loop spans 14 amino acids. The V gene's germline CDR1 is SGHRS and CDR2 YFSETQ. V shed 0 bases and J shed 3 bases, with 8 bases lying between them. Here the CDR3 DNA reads TGCGCCAGCAGCTTGGTGATAGCGACAGATACGCAGTATTTT. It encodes CASSLVIATDTQYF.

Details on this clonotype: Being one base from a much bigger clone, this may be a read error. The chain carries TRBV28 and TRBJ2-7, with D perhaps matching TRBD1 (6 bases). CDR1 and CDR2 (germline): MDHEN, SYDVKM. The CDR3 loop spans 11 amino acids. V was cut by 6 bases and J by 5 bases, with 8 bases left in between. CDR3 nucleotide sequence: TGTGCCAGCAGGGGGGCCCACGAGCAGTACTTC. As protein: CASRGAHEQYF. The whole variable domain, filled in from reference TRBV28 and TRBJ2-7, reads DVKVTQSSRYLVKRTGEKVFLECVQDMDHENMFWYRQDPGLGLRLIYFSYDVKMKEKGDIPEGYSVSREKKERFSLILESASTNQTSMYLCASRGAHEQYFGPGTRLTVT.

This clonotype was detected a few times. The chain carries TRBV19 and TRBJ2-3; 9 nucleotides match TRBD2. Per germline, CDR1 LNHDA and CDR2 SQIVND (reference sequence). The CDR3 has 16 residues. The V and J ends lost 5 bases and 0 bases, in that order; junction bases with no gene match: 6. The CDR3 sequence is CASSLLAGPSTDTQYF. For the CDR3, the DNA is TGTGCCAGTAGTCTCCTAGCGGGGCCTAGCACAGATACGCAGTATTTT.

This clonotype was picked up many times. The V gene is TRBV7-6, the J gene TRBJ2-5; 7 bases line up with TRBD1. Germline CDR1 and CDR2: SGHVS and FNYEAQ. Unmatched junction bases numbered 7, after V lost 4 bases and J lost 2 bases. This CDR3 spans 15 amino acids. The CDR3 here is CASSSLSDRQETQYF. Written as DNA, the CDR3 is TGTGCCAGCAGCTCCCTATCGGACAGGCAAGAGACCCAGTACTTC.

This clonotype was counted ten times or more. The CDR3 is CASSPRPETEAFF. The CDR3 bases are TGTGCCAGCAGCCCTCGCCCTGAGACTGAAGCTTTCTTT. The chain couples TRBV6-5 to TRBJ1-1; no reliable D call. The V gene's germline CDR1 is MNHEY and CDR2 SVGAGI. V was clipped by 6 bases and J by 5 bases, with 13 bases between them. The CDR3 is 13 amino acids.

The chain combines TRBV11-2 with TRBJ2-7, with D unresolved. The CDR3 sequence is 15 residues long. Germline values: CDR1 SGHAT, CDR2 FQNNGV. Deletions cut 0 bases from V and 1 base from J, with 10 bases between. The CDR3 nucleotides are TGTGCCAGCAGCTTAGAAGGGATAGTTTCCTACGAGCAGTACTTC. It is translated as CASSLEGIVSYEQYF.

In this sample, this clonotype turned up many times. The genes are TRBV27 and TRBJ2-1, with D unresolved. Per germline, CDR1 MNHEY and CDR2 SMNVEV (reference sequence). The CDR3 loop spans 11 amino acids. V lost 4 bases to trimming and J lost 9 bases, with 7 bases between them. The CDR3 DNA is TGTGCCAGCAGTTCCCTCGGTGAGCAGTTCTTC. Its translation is CASSSLGEQFF.

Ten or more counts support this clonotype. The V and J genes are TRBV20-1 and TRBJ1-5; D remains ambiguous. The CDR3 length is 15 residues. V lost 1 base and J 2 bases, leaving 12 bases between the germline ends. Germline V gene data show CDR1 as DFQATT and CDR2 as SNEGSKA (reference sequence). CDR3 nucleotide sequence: TGCAGTGCTAGAGGGTGGGGTCCAGGCAATCAGCCCCAGCATTTT. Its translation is CSARGWGPGNQPQHF.

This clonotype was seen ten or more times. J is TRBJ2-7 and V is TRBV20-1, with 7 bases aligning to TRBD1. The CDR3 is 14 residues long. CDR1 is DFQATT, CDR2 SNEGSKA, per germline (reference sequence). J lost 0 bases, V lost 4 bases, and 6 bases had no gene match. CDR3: CSAKTGQDSYEQYF. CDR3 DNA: TGCAGTGCTAAAACTGGACAGGACTCCTACGAGCAGTACTTC.

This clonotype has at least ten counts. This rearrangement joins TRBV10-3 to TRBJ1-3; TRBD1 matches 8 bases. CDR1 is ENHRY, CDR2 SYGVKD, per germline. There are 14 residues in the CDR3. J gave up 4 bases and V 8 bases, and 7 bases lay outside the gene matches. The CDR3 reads CAIAEDRAGNTIYF. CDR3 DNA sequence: TGTGCCATCGCCGAGGACAGGGCCGGAAACACCATATATTTT.

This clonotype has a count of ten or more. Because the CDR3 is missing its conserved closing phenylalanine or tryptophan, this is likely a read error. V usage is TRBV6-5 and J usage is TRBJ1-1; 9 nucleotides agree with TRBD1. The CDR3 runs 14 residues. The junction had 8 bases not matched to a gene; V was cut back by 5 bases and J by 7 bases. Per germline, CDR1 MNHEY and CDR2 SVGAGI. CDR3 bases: TGTGCCAGCAGTACCGGGACAGGGAGGGTTGAAGCTTTCTCT. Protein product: CASSTGTGRVEAFS.

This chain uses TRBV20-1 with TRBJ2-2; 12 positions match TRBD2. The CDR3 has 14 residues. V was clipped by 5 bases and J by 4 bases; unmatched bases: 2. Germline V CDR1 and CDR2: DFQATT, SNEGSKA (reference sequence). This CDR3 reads CSAASGRGTGELFF. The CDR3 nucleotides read TGCAGTGCTGCTAGCGGGAGGGGCACCGGGGAGCTGTTTTTT.

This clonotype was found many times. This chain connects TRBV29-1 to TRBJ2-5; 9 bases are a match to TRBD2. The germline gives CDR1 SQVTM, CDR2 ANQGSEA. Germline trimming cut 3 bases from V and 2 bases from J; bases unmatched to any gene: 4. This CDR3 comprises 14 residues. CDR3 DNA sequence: TGCAGCGTTGAGGTAGCGGGAGAGCAAGAGACCCAGTACTTC. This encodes CSVEVAGEQETQYF.